Each of the 3 T cell receptor beta chains below was sequenced from the same sample in a study of blood T cell repertoires in COVID-19. Some clones are missing from TCRdb's copy, which holds only in-frame ones; the method was immunoSEQ multiplex PCR. The table records under 200,000 clones, 79% of them present only once. Sequencing input: PBMCs or T cells enriched from blood (not recorded which). Receptors were obtained from a woman in her 70s in a cohort exposed to, infected with or recovered from COVID-19 (not recorded which).

J is TRBJ2-7 and V is TRBV24-1; 12 positions agree with TRBD2. Germline CDR1 KGHDR, CDR2 SFDVKD. The CDR3 extends over 14 amino acids. Trimming removed 3 bases from V and 6 bases from J; junction bases left unmatched: 2. The CDR3 coding sequence is TGTGCCACCAGTGATCCGACTAGCGGGAGCGAGCAGTACTTC. Encoded protein: CATSDPTSGSEQYF.

The chain carries TRBV7-9 and TRBJ2-1; TRBD1 matches 10 bases. V lost 1 base and J lost 5; bases outside the gene matches: 2. This CDR3 is built from 15 residues. In germline, CDR1 is SEHNR, CDR2 FQNEAQ (reference sequence). The chain's CDR3 is CASSLGDRGHNEQFF. DNA of the CDR3: TGTGCCAGCAGCTTAGGGGACAGGGGACACAATGAGCAGTTCTTC.

This chain joins TRBV7-9 and TRBJ1-2; unclear D gene. V lost 3 bases to trimming and J lost 8 bases, with 22 bases between them. Germline-derived CDR1 and CDR2 are SEHNR and FQNEAQ (reference sequence). The CDR3 loop spans 16 amino acids. CDR3 sequence: CASSFYPSSRSKGYTF. The DNA for the CDR3 is TGTGCCAGCAGCTTCTACCCGTCCTCCCGTTCTAAGGGCTACACCTTC.